This T cell receptor (beta chain) was recovered during a study of siplizumab effects on memory and regulatory T cells. Findings and caveats of the study: Memory cells seemed less diverse than naive T cells, which seemed major alloresponse contributors.

Of note for this clone: Antigen specificity is unknown.

It was 85,000 to 100,000 TCR templates that were assayed per sample. TCRdb's table, derived via immunoSEQ multiplex PCR, lists solely in-frame clones and lacks some. Among over 100,000 clones listed, roughly 90% were seen once. The length of the CDR3 is 12 residues. CDR1 is SEHNR and CDR2 is FQNEAQ in the germline V gene (reference sequence). V lost 1 base to trimming and J lost 8 bases, with 6 bases between them. What was sequenced was CD4+ T cells sorted from blood. The source of this sequence is a human donor in good health. V gene TRBV7-9 combines with J gene TRBJ2-1; D is unresolved. Written as DNA, the CDR3 is TGTGCCAGCAGCTTAGGTAGGGATGAGCAGTTCTTC. Its translation: CASSLGRDEQFF.